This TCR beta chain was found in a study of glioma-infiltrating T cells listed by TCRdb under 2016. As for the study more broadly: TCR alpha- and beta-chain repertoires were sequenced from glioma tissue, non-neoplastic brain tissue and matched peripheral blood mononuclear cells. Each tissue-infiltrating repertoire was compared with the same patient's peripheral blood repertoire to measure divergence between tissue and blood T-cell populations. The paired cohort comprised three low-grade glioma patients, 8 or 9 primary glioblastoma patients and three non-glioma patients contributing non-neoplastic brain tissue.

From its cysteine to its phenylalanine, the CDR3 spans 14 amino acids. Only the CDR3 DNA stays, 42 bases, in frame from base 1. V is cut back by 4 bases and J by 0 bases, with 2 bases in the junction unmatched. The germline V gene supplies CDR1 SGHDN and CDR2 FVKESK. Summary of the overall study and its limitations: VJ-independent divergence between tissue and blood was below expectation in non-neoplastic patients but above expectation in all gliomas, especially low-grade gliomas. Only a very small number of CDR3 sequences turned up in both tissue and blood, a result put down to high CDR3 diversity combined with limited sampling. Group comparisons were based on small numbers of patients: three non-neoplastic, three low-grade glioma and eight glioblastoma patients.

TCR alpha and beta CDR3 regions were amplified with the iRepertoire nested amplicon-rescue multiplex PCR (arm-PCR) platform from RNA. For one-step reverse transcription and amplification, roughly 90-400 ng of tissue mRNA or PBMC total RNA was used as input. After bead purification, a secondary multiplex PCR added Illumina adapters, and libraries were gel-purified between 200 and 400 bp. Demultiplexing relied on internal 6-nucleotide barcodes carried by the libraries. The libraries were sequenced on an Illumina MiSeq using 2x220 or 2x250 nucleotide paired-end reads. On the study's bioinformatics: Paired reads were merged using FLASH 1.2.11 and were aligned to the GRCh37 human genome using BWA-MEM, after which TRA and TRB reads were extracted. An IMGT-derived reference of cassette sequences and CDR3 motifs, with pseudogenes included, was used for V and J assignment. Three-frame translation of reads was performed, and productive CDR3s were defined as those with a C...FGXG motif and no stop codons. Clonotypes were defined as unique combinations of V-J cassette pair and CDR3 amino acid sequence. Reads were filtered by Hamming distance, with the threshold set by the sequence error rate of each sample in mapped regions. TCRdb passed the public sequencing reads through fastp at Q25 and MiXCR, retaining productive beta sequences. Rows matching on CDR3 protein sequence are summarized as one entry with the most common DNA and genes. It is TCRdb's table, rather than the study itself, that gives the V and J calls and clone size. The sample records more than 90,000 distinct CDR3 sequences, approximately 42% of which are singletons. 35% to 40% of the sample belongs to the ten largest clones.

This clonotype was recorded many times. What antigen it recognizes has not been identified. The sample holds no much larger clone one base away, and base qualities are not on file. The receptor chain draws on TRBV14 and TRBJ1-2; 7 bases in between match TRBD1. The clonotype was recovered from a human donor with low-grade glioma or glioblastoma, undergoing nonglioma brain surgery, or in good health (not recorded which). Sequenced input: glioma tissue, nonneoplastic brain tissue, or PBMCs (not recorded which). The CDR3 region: CASSRQGPNYGYTF. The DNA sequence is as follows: TGTGCCAGCAGCCGACAGGGCCCTAACTATGGCTACACCTTC.